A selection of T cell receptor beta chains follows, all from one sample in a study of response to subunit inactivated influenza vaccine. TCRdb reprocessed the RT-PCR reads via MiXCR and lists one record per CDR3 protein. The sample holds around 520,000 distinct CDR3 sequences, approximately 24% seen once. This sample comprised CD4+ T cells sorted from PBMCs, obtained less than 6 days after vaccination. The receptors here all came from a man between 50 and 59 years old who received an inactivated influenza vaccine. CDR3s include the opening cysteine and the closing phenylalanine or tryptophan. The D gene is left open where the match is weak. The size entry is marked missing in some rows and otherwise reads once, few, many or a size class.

TGTGCCAGCAGCTGGAGGGGTATAATGAACACTGAAGCTTTCTTT	CASSWRGIMNTEAFF	NA	TRBV6-2/TRBV6-3	TRBJ1-1	NA
TGCAGCGTTGAACTCATCGCCAGGGTAGGCTACACCTTC	CSVELIARVGYTF	NA	TRBV29-1	TRBJ1-2	few
TGTGCCAGCAGCTTAGTGGTCATGGGGGCCTATGGCTACACCTTC	CASSLVVMGAYGYTF	NA	TRBV7-2	TRBJ1-2	few
TGTGCCAGCAGTTTCGTCGACAGGGTGACTATGTTCTTC	CASSFVDRVTMFF	TRBD1	TRBV27	TRBJ2-1	many
TGTGCCAGCAGCTTAGCAGGGGCTTCCTACGAGCAGTACTTC	CASSLAGASYEQYF	NA	TRBV5-1	TRBJ2-7	many
TGTGCCAGCAGTTACCCGGGGAAGGGCGGCGAGCAGTACTTC	CASSYPGKGGEQYF	NA	TRBV6-2/TRBV6-3	TRBJ2-7	NA
TGTGCCAGCAGTTTAGGGCTTCTGTGGGACTTC	CASSLGLLWDF	NA	TRBV12-3/TRBV12-4	TRBJ2-7	few
TGTGCCAGCAGTAAGGCGATCTCTGGAAACACCATATATTTT	CASSKAISGNTIYF	NA	TRBV6-2/TRBV6-3	TRBJ1-3	NA
TGTGCCAGCAGCCAAGGGCCCGGCGCAGATACGCAGTATTTT	CASSQGPGADTQYF	NA	TRBV3-1	TRBJ2-3	NA
TGTGCCAGCAGTACGAGGGCTAGCGGGGGCGATGAGCAGTTCTTC	CASSTRASGGDEQFF	TRBD2	TRBV12-3/TRBV12-4	TRBJ2-1	NA
TGTGCCAGCAGCTTAGTATCGGCCACCGGGGAGCTGTTTTTT	CASSLVSATGELFF	NA	TRBV7-9	TRBJ2-2	few
TGCAGTGCTAGATCCGACAGGGGGAAAAAACTGTTTTTT	CSARSDRGKKLFF	TRBD1	TRBV20-1	TRBJ1-4	few
TGCAGTGCTAGTTCGTTTAGAACAGCCTCCTATGGCTACACCTTC	CSASSFRTASYGYTF	NA	TRBV20-1	TRBJ1-2	NA
TGTGCCACCAGCAGAGGGGTGACAGGGGGAAATTCACCCCTCCACTTT	CATSRGVTGGNSPLHF	TRBD1	TRBV15	TRBJ1-6	NA
TGTGCCAGCAGTTACGGTGGTGGGGGGATAAACTCCTACGAGCAGTACTTC	CASSYGGGGINSYEQYF	NA	TRBV6-2/TRBV6-3	TRBJ2-7	NA
TGTGCCAGCAGCTTATCTATCTGGGCGGGATCAAGCACAGATACGCAGTATTTT	CASSLSIWAGSSTDTQYF	NA	TRBV11-1	TRBJ2-3	many
TGTGCCAGCAGTTACTCCGGAGAACCGCAGTATTTT	CASSYSGEPQYF	NA	TRBV6-2/TRBV6-3	TRBJ2-3	NA
TGTGCCAGCAGCACGCAGGGGGGGAACACTGAAGCTTTCTTT	CASSTQGGNTEAFF	TRBD1	TRBV7-2	TRBJ1-1	few
TGTGCCAGCAGTACCGGGACTCCAGGAGTCTACAATGAGCAGTTCTTC	CASSTGTPGVYNEQFF	NA	TRBV12-3/TRBV12-4	TRBJ2-1	NA
TGTGCCAGCAATAGGGACACGGGGAACACCGGGGAGCTGTTTTTT	CASNRDTGNTGELFF	NA	TRBV6-1	TRBJ2-2	few
TGTGCCAGCAGCCAAGACGGGGGCGCCTACAATGAGCAGTTCTTC	CASSQDGGAYNEQFF	NA	TRBV3-1	TRBJ2-1	few
TGTGCCAGCAGTTTTGACAGAGCCAAAAACATTCAGTACTTC	CASSFDRAKNIQYF	NA	TRBV12-3/TRBV12-4	TRBJ2-4	many
TGCAGTGCGGGCGGAGGGCCGGGCTACGAGCAGTACTTC	CSAGGGPGYEQYF	NA	TRBV20-1	TRBJ2-7	NA
TGTGCCACCAGTAGTACAGGGTCCTCACCCCTCCACTTT	CATSSTGSSPLHF	NA	TRBV15	TRBJ1-6	NA
TGTGCCAGCAGCCAAACTAGCGGGAGAAGCCAGTACTTC	CASSQTSGRSQYF	TRBD2	TRBV6-6	TRBJ2-5	NA
TGTGCCACCAAAAAAACAGCCGGGACATCTTACAATGAGCAGTTCTTC	CATKKTAGTSYNEQFF	NA	TRBV27	TRBJ2-1	NA
TGTGCCAGCAGCGCAAGGACTAGCGGGAGTCTCTATGAGCAGTTCTTC	CASSARTSGSLYEQFF	TRBD2	TRBV9	TRBJ2-1	NA
TGTGCCAGCAGTTACAGGGGTCTCAACCTCAATCAGCCCCAGCATTTT	CASSYRGLNLNQPQHF	TRBD1	TRBV12-3/TRBV12-4	TRBJ1-5	few
TGCGCCAGCAGCTTGCAGGGAAGTAATGAAAAACTGTTTTTT	CASSLQGSNEKLFF	NA	TRBV5-1	TRBJ1-4	few